The 20 T cell receptor beta chains listed next were all sequenced from one sample in a study. MiXCR, applied by TCRdb to the RT-PCR reads, yields one record per CDR3 protein. The sample lists about 680,000 distinct CDR3 sequences; 12% to 15% were seen once. The material sequenced was memory CD4+ T cells from blood. Every receptor here comes from a female donor in good health, serving as a healthy control.

V is TRBV3-1 and J is TRBJ2-7; 8 nucleotides line up with TRBD1. V lost 6 bases to trimming and J lost 6 bases; unmatched junction nucleotides: 10. Germline V CDR1 and CDR2: LGHDT, YNNKEL (reference sequence). This CDR3 spans 14 amino acids. The CDR3 is CASSLRTGHSEQYF. The CDR3 DNA follows: TGTGCCAGCAGTCTTCGGACAGGGCACTCCGAGCAGTACTTC.

There are a few counts of this clonotype. The chain joins TRBV20-1 to TRBJ1-1; possible D gene TRBD1, 5 bases. The germline gives CDR1 DFQATT, CDR2 SNEGSKA (reference sequence). CDR3 size: 15 residues. The V end was cut by 6 bases, the J end by 5 bases, with 22 bases between. The CDR3 nucleotides read TGCAGTGCCGTCGGACCCCAGGGAATCGGAACTGAAGCTTTCTTT. Residues: CSAVGPQGIGTEAFF.

The chain couples TRBV6-1 to TRBJ1-2; D is undetermined. V dropped 4 bases and J dropped 3 bases, with 6 bases sitting between them. This CDR3 comprises 12 residues. Germline V gene lookup returns CDR1 MNHNS and CDR2 SASEGT. CDR3 bases: TGTGCCAGCAGTGCGTCAGACTATGGCTACACCTTC. This encodes CASSASDYGYTF.

This clonotype showed up many times. The chain couples TRBV4-2 to TRBJ1-2, with D tentatively TRBD1 (6 bases). From germline, CDR1 is LGHNA and CDR2 YNFKEQ. The CDR3 spans 15 residues. The V gene lost 1 base and the J gene lost 7 bases, with 16 bases spanning the gap. CDR3 loop: CASSQGVQGLSGYTF. The DNA of the CDR3 is TGTGCCAGCAGCCAAGGTGTCCAGGGGTTATCTGGCTACACCTTC.

This clonotype has at least ten counts. The chain uses TRBV6-5 and TRBJ2-5; TRBD2 agrees at 13 bases. CDR1 is MNHEY, CDR2 SVGAGI, per germline. V trimming: 6 bases; J trimming: 4 bases; junction bases outside the gene matches: 11. The CDR3 has 17 residues. The CDR3 loop is CASSSSGLAGEGETQYF. CDR3 sequence (DNA): TGTGCCAGCAGCTCCTCCGGACTAGCGGGAGAGGGAGAGACCCAGTACTTC.

This chain connects TRBV9 to TRBJ2-1; D is possibly TRBD1 (6 bases). The CDR3 is 15 residues long. Germline CDR1 and CDR2: SGDLS and YYNGEE. The germline V and J ends were trimmed by 4 bases and 2 bases, with 13 bases remaining between them. CDR3 loop: CASSLGQSTYNEQFF. CDR3 sequence (DNA): TGTGCCAGCAGCCTCGGACAGAGTACCTACAATGAGCAGTTCTTC.

There are many counts of this clonotype. The rearrangement uses TRBV10-3 and TRBJ1-3, with D unclear. The germline V gene has CDR1 ENHRY and CDR2 SYGVKD. CDR3 size: 15 residues. Trimming removed 6 bases at V and 4 bases at J, with 16 bases between. The CDR3 DNA reads as TGTGCCATCAGCACTACTGATGCAGTCGGAAACACCATATATTTT. Translated: CAISTTDAVGNTIYF.

This clonotype was seen more than once but under ten times. CDR3 sequence reads: CASSLDRGKIPWKTQYF. CDR3 nucleotides: TGTGCCAGCAGCTTAGACCGGGGGAAGATCCCTTGGAAGACCCAGTACTTC. The chain carries TRBV11-2 and TRBJ2-5, with TRBD2 as a possible D gene (6 bases). Per germline, CDR1 SGHAT and CDR2 FQNNGV. V lost 0 bases, J lost 6 bases, and 20 bases lay in between. CDR3 length: 17 amino acids.

The chain couples TRBV2 to TRBJ1-1, with D maybe TRBD1 (5 bases). The V and J ends lost 6 bases and 3 bases respectively, with 11 bases between them. This CDR3 comprises 13 residues. Germline lookup yields CDR1 SNHLY and CDR2 FYNNEI. CDR3 protein: CASRGEGDTEAFF. CDR3 nucleotide sequence: TGTGCCAGCAGAGGGGAAGGGGACACTGAAGCTTTCTTT.

Only a few counts were recorded for this clonotype. The chain links TRBV7-2 to TRBJ2-7; D is ambiguous. The CDR3 is 15 residues long. Germline V gives CDR1 SGHTA, CDR2 FQGNSA. The ends were cut back, 3 bases at V and 4 bases at J, with 16 bases in the middle. The CDR3 DNA reads TGTGCCAGCAGCTTTCACCAGACCCTCGCATACGAGCAGTACTTC. Translation: CASSFHQTLAYEQYF.

This clonotype turned up a few times. The CDR3 sequence: CASSSGDYLQETQYF. The CDR3 nucleotides are TGTGCCAGCAGTTCCGGGGACTATTTACAAGAGACCCAGTACTTC. This sequence joins TRBV6-2 or TRBV6-3 and TRBJ2-5; 7 bases align to TRBD2. The CDR3 covers 15 residues. The germline gives CDR1 MNHEY, CDR2 SVGEGT. V was clipped by 4 bases and J by 2 bases; unmatched bases: 7.

This clonotype was observed a few times. The chain has TRBV19 and TRBJ2-5; D possibly corresponds to TRBD2 (5 bases). Trimming took off 3 bases at V and 2 bases at J, with 16 bases between the two ends. CDR1 is LNHDA, CDR2 SQIVND, per germline (reference sequence). The length of the CDR3 is 16 residues. The CDR3 DNA sequence: TGTGCCAGTAGTATCAACCGGGGAGAGGGTCAAGAGACCCAGTACTTC. Amino acid sequence: CASSINRGEGQETQYF. The full variable domain, completed using reference TRBV19 and TRBJ2-5, is DGGITQSPKYLFRKEGQNVTLSCEQNLNHDAMYWYRQDPGQGLRLIYYSQIVNDFQKGDIAEGYSVSREKKESFPLTVTSAQKNPTAFYLCASSINRGEGQETQYFGPGTRLLVL.

This clonotype was observed a few times. CDR3 DNA: TGTGCCAGCAGCTTAATGTCAGGGGGCGAGAACGAGCAGTACTTC. Encoded protein: CASSLMSGGENEQYF. The chain carries TRBV7-9 and TRBJ2-7, with 8 bases matching TRBD1. The V gene end was trimmed by 2 bases and the J gene end by 5 bases; junction bases not matched to a gene: 8. The CDR3 sequence is 15 residues long. Germline V gene sequence: CDR1 SEHNR, CDR2 FQNEAQ (reference sequence).

The chain links TRBV27 to TRBJ1-5, with no clear D. V was cut by 5 bases and J by 0 bases, with 11 bases left in between. This CDR3 region has 15 residues. The germline V gene has CDR1 MNHEY and CDR2 SMNVEV (reference sequence). Here the CDR3 reads CASSPSLYSNQPQHF. The CDR3 nucleotides are TGTGCCAGCAGTCCCTCCCTCTATAGCAATCAGCCCCAGCATTTT.

This chain uses TRBV7-2 with TRBJ1-2, with D uncertain. Germline V gene sequence: CDR1 SGHTA, CDR2 FQGNSA. This CDR3 comprises 14 residues. The V end was cut by 6 bases, the J end by 7 bases, with 18 bases between. CDR3 sequence: CASRYSTRMAGYTF. CDR3 in DNA: TGTGCCAGCAGATACAGTACAAGGATGGCTGGCTACACCTTC.

This clonotype was seen repeatedly, ten times or more. The V and J genes are TRBV20-1 and TRBJ2-1, with D perhaps given as TRBD1 or TRBD2 (6 bases each). Germline-derived CDR1 and CDR2 are DFQATT and SNEGSKA (reference sequence). V lost 6 bases and J lost 6, with 12 bases in between. The CDR3 loop spans 12 amino acids. This chain's CDR3 is CSALGGGNEQFF. The CDR3 coding sequence is TGCAGTGCCCTGGGGGGCGGCAATGAGCAGTTCTTC.

This chain joins TRBV20-1 and TRBJ2-7; TRBD2 matches at 8 bases. There are 14 residues in the CDR3. Germline V gene lookup returns CDR1 DFQATT and CDR2 SNEGSKA (reference sequence). With 3 bases clipped from V and 3 bases from J, the junction kept 7 bases outside the gene matches. The CDR3: CSASLAGDLYEQYF. The CDR3 DNA sequence: TGCAGTGCTAGCCTAGCGGGCGATCTCTACGAGCAGTACTTC.

This chain uses TRBV28 with TRBJ1-2; TRBD1 is a possible D gene (5 bases). The V gene's germline CDR1 is MDHEN and CDR2 SYDVKM. This CDR3 contains 14 residues. Trimming took off 2 bases at V and 6 bases at J, with 13 bases between the two ends. In DNA, the CDR3 is TGTGCCAGCAGTTTACGGGACGTTACGAATGGCTACACCTTC. As protein: CASSLRDVTNGYTF.

The chain employs TRBV5-1 and TRBJ2-3; no firm D call. V lost 1 base and J lost 5, with 14 bases in between. The CDR3 contains 15 residues. Germline V CDR1 and CDR2: SGHRS, YFSETQ. The CDR3 nucleotides read TGCGCCAGCAGCTTGACAACATTTAAGGGAGATACGCAGTATTTT. Translated, it gives CASSLTTFKGDTQYF.

This chain joins TRBV20-1 and TRBJ2-3; TRBD1 aligns across 9 bases. Germline V gene lookup returns CDR1 DFQATT and CDR2 SNEGSKA (reference sequence). V shed 5 bases and J 5 bases; nucleotides not matched to a gene: 8. This CDR3 spans 14 amino acids. CDR3 region: CSALRDRAEDTQYF. CDR3 nucleotide sequence: TGCAGTGCTTTACGGGACAGGGCGGAAGATACGCAGTATTTT.